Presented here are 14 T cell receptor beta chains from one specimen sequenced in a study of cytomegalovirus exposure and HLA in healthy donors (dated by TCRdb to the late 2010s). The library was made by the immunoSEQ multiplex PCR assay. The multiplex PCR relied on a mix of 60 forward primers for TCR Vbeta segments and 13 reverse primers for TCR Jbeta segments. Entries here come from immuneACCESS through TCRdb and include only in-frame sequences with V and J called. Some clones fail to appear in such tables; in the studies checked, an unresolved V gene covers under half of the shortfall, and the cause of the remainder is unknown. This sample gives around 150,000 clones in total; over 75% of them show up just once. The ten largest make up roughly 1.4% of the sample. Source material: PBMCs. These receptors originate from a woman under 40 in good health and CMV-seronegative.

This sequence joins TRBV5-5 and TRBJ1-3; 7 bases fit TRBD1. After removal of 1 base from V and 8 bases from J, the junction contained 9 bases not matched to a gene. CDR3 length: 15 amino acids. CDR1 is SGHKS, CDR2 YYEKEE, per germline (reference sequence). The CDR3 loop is CASSLRQGLLDTIYF. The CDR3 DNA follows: TGTGCCAGCAGCTTGCGACAGGGCTTACTCGACACCATATATTTT.

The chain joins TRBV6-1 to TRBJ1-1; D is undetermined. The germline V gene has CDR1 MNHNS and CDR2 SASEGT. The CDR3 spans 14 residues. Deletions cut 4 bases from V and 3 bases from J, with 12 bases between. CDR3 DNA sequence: TGTGCCAGCAGTGTACCGTTAGTAGACACTGAAGCTTTCTTT. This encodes CASSVPLVDTEAFF.

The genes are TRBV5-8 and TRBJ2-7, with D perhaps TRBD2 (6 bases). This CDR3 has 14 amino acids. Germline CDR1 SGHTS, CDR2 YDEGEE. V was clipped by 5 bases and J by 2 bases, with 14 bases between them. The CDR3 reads CASSSGGAPYEQYF. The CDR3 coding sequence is TGTGCCAGCAGTTCAGGCGGGGCCCCCTACGAGCAGTACTTC.

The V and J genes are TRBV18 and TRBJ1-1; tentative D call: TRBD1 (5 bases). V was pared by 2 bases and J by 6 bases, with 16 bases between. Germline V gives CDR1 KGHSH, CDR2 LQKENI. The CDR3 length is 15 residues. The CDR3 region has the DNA TGTGCCAGCTCACCAAGTCAGGGTGTATTAGCTGAAGCTTTCTTT. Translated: CASSPSQGVLAEAFF.

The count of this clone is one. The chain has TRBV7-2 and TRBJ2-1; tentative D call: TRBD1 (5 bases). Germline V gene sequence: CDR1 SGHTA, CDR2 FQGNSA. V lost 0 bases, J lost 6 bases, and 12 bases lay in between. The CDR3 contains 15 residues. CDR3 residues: CASSLASGIGNEQFF. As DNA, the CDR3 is TGTGCCAGCAGCTTAGCTTCAGGGATTGGCAATGAGCAGTTCTTC.

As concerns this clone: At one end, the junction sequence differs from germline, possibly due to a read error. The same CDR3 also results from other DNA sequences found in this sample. CDR3 bases: TGTGCTAGCAGTACATATCAGAGGGAAAAACTGTTTTTT. Its translation is CASSTYQREKLFF. The rearrangement links TRBV27 to TRBJ1-4; no clear D gene. The CDR3 length is 13 residues. Germline V gene data show CDR1 as MNHEY and CDR2 as SMNVEV (reference sequence).

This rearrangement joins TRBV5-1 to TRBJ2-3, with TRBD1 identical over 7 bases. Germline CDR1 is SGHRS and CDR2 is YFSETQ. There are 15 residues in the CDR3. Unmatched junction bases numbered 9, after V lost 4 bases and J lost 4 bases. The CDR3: CASSLTGTVPDTQYF. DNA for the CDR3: TGCGCCAGCAGCCTGACAGGGACAGTCCCAGATACGCAGTATTTT. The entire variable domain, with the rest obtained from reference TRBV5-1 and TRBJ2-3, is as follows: KAGVTQTPRYLIKTRGQQVTLSCSPISGHRSVSWYQQTPGQGLQFLFEYFSETQRNKGNFPGRFSGRQFSNSRSEMNVSTLELGDSALYLCASSLTGTVPDTQYFGPGTRLTVL.

DNA for the CDR3: TGTGCTAGTGCCTTTGGGGCGCTAGAGACCCAGTACTTC. Translated: CASAFGALETQYF. V usage is TRBV12-5 and J usage is TRBJ2-5; D is perhaps TRBD1 (5 bases). The CDR3 runs 13 residues. V lost 7 bases and J 4 bases, leaving 13 bases between the germline ends. Germline V CDR1 and CDR2: LGHNT, FRNRAP.

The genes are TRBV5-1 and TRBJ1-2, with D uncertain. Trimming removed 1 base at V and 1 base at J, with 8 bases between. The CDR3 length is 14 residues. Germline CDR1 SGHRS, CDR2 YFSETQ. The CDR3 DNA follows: TGCGCCAGCAGCTTGTGGCCAGTTAACTATGGCTACACCTTC. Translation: CASSLWPVNYGYTF. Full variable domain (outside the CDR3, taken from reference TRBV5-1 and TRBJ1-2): KAGVTQTPRYLIKTRGQQVTLSCSPISGHRSVSWYQQTPGQGLQFLFEYFSETQRNKGNFPGRFSGRQFSNSRSEMNVSTLELGDSALYLCASSLWPVNYGYTFGSGTRLTVV.

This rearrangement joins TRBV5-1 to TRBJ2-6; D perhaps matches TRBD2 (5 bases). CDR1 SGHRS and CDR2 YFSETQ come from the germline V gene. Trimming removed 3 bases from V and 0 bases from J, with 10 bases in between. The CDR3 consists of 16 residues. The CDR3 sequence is CASSSDGDSGANVLTF. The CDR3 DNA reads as TGCGCCAGCAGCTCCGACGGGGACTCTGGGGCCAACGTCCTGACTTTC.

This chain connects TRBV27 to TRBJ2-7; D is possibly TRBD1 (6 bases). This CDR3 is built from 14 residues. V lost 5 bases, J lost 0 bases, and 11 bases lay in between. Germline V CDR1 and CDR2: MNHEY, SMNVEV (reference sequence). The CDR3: CASSPSDSSYEQYF. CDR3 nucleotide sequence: TGTGCCAGCAGTCCCTCGGACAGCTCCTACGAGCAGTACTTC.

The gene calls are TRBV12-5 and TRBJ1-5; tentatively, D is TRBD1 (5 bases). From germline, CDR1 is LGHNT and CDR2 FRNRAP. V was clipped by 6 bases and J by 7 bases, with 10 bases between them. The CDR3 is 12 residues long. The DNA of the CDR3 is TGTGCTAGTGGAAGTGGGGGGCAGCCCCAGCATTTT. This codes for CASGSGGQPQHF.

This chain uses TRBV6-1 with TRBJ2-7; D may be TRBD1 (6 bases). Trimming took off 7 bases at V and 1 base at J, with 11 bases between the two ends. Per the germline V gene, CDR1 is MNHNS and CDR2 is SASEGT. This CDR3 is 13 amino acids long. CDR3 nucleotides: TGTGCCAGCAATGACAGGAATTCCTACGAGCAGTACTTC. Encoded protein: CASNDRNSYEQYF.

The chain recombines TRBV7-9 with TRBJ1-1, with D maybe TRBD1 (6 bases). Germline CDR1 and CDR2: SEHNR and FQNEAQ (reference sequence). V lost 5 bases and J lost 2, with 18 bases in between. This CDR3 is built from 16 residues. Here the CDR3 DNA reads TGTGCCAGCAGCCAATTCCGGGACACCTTAAACACTGAAGCTTTCTTT. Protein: CASSQFRDTLNTEAFF.